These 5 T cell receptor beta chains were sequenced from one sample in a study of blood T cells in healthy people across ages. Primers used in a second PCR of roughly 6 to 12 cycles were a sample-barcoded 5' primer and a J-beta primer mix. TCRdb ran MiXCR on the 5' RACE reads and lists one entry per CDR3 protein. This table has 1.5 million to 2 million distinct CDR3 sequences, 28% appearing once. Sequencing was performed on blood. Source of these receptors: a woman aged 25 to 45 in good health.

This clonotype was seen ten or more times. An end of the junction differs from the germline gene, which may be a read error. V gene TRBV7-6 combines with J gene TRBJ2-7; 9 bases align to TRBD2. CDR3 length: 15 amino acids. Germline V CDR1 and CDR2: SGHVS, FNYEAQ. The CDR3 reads CASNLTGTSNYEQYF. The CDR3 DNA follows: TGTGCCAGCAACTTAACCGGGACTAGCAACTACGAGCAGTACTTC.

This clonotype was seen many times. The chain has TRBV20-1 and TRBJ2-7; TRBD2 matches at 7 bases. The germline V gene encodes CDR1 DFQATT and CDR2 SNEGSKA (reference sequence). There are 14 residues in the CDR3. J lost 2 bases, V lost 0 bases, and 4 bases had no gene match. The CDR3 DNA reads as TGCAGTGCTAGAGATCTGGCGGGAGCCTACGAGCAGTACTTC. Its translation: CSARDLAGAYEQYF.

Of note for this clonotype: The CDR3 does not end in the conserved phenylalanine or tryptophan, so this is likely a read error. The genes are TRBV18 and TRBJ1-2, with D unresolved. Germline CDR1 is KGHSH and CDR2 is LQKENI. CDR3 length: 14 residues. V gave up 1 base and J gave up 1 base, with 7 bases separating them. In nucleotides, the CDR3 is TGTGCCAGCTCACCACTCGGCCGTAACTATGGCTACACCTTG. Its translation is CASSPLGRNYGYTL.

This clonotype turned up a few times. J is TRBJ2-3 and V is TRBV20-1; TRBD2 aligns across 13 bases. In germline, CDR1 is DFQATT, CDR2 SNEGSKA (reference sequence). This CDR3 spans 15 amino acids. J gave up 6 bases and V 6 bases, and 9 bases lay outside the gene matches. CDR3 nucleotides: TGCAGTGCCTACGGACTAGCGGGAGATTATGATACGCAGTATTTT. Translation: CSAYGLAGDYDTQYF.

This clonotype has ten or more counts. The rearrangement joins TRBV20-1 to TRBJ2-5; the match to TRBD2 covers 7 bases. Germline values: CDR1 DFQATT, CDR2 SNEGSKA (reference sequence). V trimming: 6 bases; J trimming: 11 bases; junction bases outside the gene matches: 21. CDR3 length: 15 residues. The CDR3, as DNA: TGCAGTGCCTCTCCGTCGCAGGTCCCAGGGCGGGAGCAGTACTTC. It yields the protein CSASPSQVPGREQYF.